This TCR beta chain stems from a study of vaccination and CD4 T cells after COVID-19. Background on the study: Samples were taken after vaccination, a median of roughly 70 days after dose two, with a range of 14 to 241. Overlapping SARS-CoV-2, HCoV-NL63, HCoV-OC43 and HCoV-229E spike peptides were used to stimulate cells.

The length of the CDR3 is 14 residues. Germline V gene lookup returns CDR1 MNHNS and CDR2 SASEGT. Deletions cut 8 bases from V and 1 base from J, with 14 bases between. As to treatment: roughly 10-day PBMC culture with coronavirus spike peptide pools or control peptides (ViraFEST assay). Investigators obtained the unexposed donor's CD4+ T cells before the COVID-19 pandemic (2011-2018). This clonotype was counted only a few times. Its antigen is as yet unknown. Once obtained from cultured CD4+ T cells, the DNA was sequenced using the Oncomine TCR Beta short-read assay. TCRdb re-analysed the PCR reads in MiXCR, keeping a single row per CDR3 protein. The sample records thousands of distinct CDR3 sequences, more than 35% being singletons.

The sequencing sample was made of CD4+ T cells from blood, cultured in vitro. V is TRBV6-1 and J is TRBJ1-1; D perhaps matches TRBD1 (5 bases). The source of this sequence is a human donor in good health. The CDR3 region is CASRRGVGNTEAFF. CDR3 sequence (DNA): TGTGCCAGCCGTAGGGGTGTGGGGAACACTGAAGCTTTCTTT.